Listed below are T cell receptor beta chains from one sample, sequenced in a study of T cells in Graves' hyperthyroidism and ophthalmopathy. TCRdb reprocessed the multiplex PCR reads via MiXCR and lists one record per CDR3 protein. The sample holds 700,000 to 850,000 distinct CDR3 sequences, roughly a third seen once. The specimen sequenced was blood. The receptors were gathered from a woman between 35 and 50 years old with Graves' hyperthyroidism. CDR3s include the opening cysteine and the closing phenylalanine or tryptophan. D genes are given only for firm matches. Only part of the rows carry a size: once, few, many, or a class if the clone is expanded.

TRBV7-9	NA	many	TRBJ1-4	TGTGCCAGCAACAGAGACGGCAATACTAATGAAAAACTGTTTTTT	CASNRDGNTNEKLFF
TRBV6-1	NA	NA	TRBJ1-5	TGTGCCAGCATGCGGGGGAAGGGCGAGACCCAGCATTTT	CASMRGKGETQHF
TRBV6-6	NA	NA	TRBJ2-2	TGTGCCAGCAGTTACCAGGGGGGGGGCACCGGGGAGCTGTTTTTT	CASSYQGGGTGELFF
TRBV28	NA	NA	TRBJ2-5	TGTGCCAGCAACCAGCAGGGTGAGACCCAGTACTTC	CASNQQGETQYF
TRBV7-9	NA	once	TRBJ1-1	TGTGCCAGCAGCCGCGGAAAGAGGAACACTGAAGCTTTCTTT	CASSRGKRNTEAFF
TRBV24-1	TRBD1	once	TRBJ2-5	TGTGCCACCAGTGAGACAGGGGGCTCAAGAGTGCAGTACTTC	CATSETGGSRVQYF
TRBV10-2	TRBD1	NA	TRBJ1-1	TGCGCCAGCAGCGATGCAGGGGGCGTGAACACTGAAGCTTTCTTT	CASSDAGGVNTEAFF
TRBV2	NA	many	TRBJ1-5	TGTGCCAGCAACCCTAGGGAGGGGAGCAATCAGCCCCAGCATTTT	CASNPREGSNQPQHF
TRBV20-1	TRBD1	once	TRBJ2-7	TGCAGTGCTAGCCCTGGGACAGGGCAGTACTTC	CSASPGTGQYF
TRBV10-3	NA	NA	TRBJ2-6	TGTGCCATCAGGGAACGGACAGGGGCCAACGTCCTGACTTTC	CAIRERTGANVLTF
TRBV7-2	NA	NA	TRBJ2-7	TGTGCCAGCAGTTCTAGTCACTCCCTCTCCTACGAGCAGTACTTC	CASSSSHSLSYEQYF
TRBV6-6	NA	NA	TRBJ1-5	TGTGCCACCACCCCCCACCCGAGCCCCTTACAGCCCCAGCATTTT	CATTPHPSPLQPQHF
TRBV25-1	NA	NA	TRBJ1-4	TGTGCCAGCAGTGCTACAGGGTTATCGGATGAAAAACTGTTTTTT	CASSATGLSDEKLFF
TRBV6-6	NA	once	TRBJ1-3	TGTGCCAGCAGTGACCAGAGGGCGACTGGAAACACCATATATTTT	CASSDQRATGNTIYF
TRBV11-2	NA	once	TRBJ2-7	TGTGCCAGCAGCTTGGGGGCCGCTAGGCAGTACTTC	CASSLGAARQYF
TRBV6-1	NA	few	TRBJ1-6	TGTGCCAGCAGCGACGAAACCATGGACACCCCGGTTGTATCACCCCTCCACTTT	CASSDETMDTPVVSPLHF
TRBV5-1	TRBD2	few	TRBJ2-2	TGCGCCAGCAGTCTAGCGGTTATGAACACCGGGGAGCTGTTTTTT	CASSLAVMNTGELFF
TRBV12-5	NA	NA	TRBJ1-1	TGTGCTAGTGGTTTGGGAGGTCCTGAAGCTTTCTTT	CASGLGGPEAFF
TRBV24-1	NA	many	TRBJ2-6	TGTGCCACCAGCGCAGGAGTTGGGGCCAACGTCCTGACTTTC	CATSAGVGANVLTF
TRBV19	TRBD1	few	TRBJ1-1	TGTGCCAGTTCCGCCCCGGGACAGACAAACACTGAAGCTTTCTTT	CASSAPGQTNTEAFF
TRBV7-3	NA	NA	TRBJ2-2	TGTGCCAGCAGCTTACAGTTCAGCGGGAACACCGGGGAGCTGTTTTTT	CASSLQFSGNTGELFF
TRBV7-9	NA	NA	TRBJ2-7	TGTGCCAGCAGACCGTTGGGTACAGGGACGTACGAGCAGTACTTC	CASRPLGTGTYEQYF